This TCR beta chain was obtained from a study of cytomegalovirus exposure and HLA in healthy donors. About the study: HLA-typed donors were the source of approximately 85 million unique TCRs, which an early data release held. Study results and limitations: HLA alleles were associated with 15,000 to 20,000 TCR beta sequences in a later analysis at 0.05 false discovery rate. Upon later analysis, TCR association rates were observed to vary by HLA locus, being highest for DRB1 and lowest for HLA-C.

Turning to this clone: The antigen remains unidentified.

PCR amplification relied on 60 Vbeta primers (plus 13 Jbeta primers). Here immunoSEQ multiplex PCR was the method, and the copy in TCRdb shows in-frame clones only, minus some. The sample lists some 110,000 clones, over 70% occurring once. Material: PBMCs. This clonotype was obtained from a woman aged 45-65 years in good health and CMV-seropositive.

Here the CDR3 DNA reads TGTGCCAGCAGTTCGACTGTCGCCAGGGAAGTTGGCGAGCAGTACTTC. It is translated as CASSSTVAREVGEQYF. The genes are TRBV6-5 and TRBJ2-7; a possible D gene is TRBD1 (5 bases). The CDR3 consists of 16 residues. Germline assignment: CDR1 MNHEY and CDR2 SVGAGI. Trimming stripped 4 bases from V and 6 bases from J, with 22 bases between.